This passage covers 14 T cell receptor beta chains from one sample sequenced in a study of blood T cell repertoires in COVID-19. Generated by immunoSEQ multiplex PCR, the TCRdb table keeps only in-frame clones and is missing some. The table has 120,000 to 150,000 clones, 75% to 85% seen once. The source material was peripheral blood. The receptors here all came from a man aged 45-65 years with acute or convalescent COVID-19.

The DNA of the CDR3 is TGCGCCAGCTCCCAGGGAGCAGGGGGCAGATCTGGAAACACCATATATTTT. It specifies CASSQGAGGRSGNTIYF. The genes are TRBV23-1 and TRBJ1-3; 8 bases align to TRBD1. TRBV23-1 is flagged as an ORF with uncertain function. Trimming cost V 8 bases and J 1 base; bases outside gene matches: 13. The CDR3 covers 17 residues.

The chain combines TRBV20-1 with TRBJ2-1; D possibly corresponds to TRBD1 (5 bases). This CDR3 contains 11 residues. The V end was cut by 6 bases, the J end by 10 bases, with 13 bases between. Germline V gene sequence: CDR1 DFQATT, CDR2 SNEGSKA (reference sequence). The CDR3 reads CSASRTLEQFF. The DNA for the CDR3 is TGCAGTGCCAGCCGGACACTAGAGCAGTTCTTC.

The chain combines TRBV6-1 with TRBJ1-4, with 9 bases fitting TRBD1. Losses at the gene ends were 3 bases for V and 7 bases for J; bases not matched to a gene: 3. Germline V gives CDR1 MNHNS, CDR2 SASEGT. The CDR3 runs 14 residues. CDR3 protein: CASSDGTGPEKLFF. The CDR3 DNA follows: TGTGCCAGCAGTGATGGGACAGGGCCTGAAAAACTGTTTTTT.

CDR3 residues: CASTPDSNYGYTF. The CDR3 DNA is TGTGCCAGCACCCCGGACTCAAACTATGGCTACACCTTC. The V and J genes are TRBV2 and TRBJ1-2; the D is unclear. The CDR3 covers 13 residues. V was pared by 7 bases and J by 2 bases, with 11 bases between. Germline CDR1 SNHLY, CDR2 FYNNEI.

The rearrangement uses TRBV7-8 and TRBJ1-3; TRBD1 is a possible D gene (5 bases). Between the trimmed V and J ends, which lost 8 bases and 0 bases, there was a span of 11 bases. The germline V gene encodes CDR1 SGHVS and CDR2 FQNEAQ. This CDR3 spans 14 amino acids. The chain's CDR3 is CASGPGGSGNTIYF. As DNA, the CDR3 is TGTGCCAGCGGCCCGGGGGGCTCTGGAAACACCATATATTTT.

The chain has TRBV5-1 and TRBJ1-1; the D is unclear. Germline V CDR1 and CDR2: SGHRS, YFSETQ. CDR3 length equals 13 residues. Deletions cut 4 bases from V and 8 bases from J, with 15 bases between. For the CDR3, the DNA is TGCGCCAGCAGCATAGACACGGAACGGGAAGCTTTCTTT. As protein: CASSIDTEREAFF. Looking up the rest from reference TRBV5-1 and TRBJ1-1 gives the full variable domain: KAGVTQTPRYLIKTRGQQVTLSCSPISGHRSVSWYQQTPGQGLQFLFEYFSETQRNKGNFPGRFSGRQFSNSRSEMNVSTLELGDSALYLCASSIDTEREAFFGQGTRLTVV.

The CDR3 bases are TGTGCCAGCACCCACTATGAAGCTTTCTTT. This gives the protein CASTHYEAFF. The rearrangement joins TRBV6-6 to TRBJ1-1, with unresolved D. The CDR3 runs to 10 residues. Germline CDR1 MNHNY, CDR2 SVGAGI (reference sequence). Trimming took 7 bases from V and 7 from J, leaving 7 bases between them.

This clone was counted a few times. Other DNA sequences of this sample code for an identical CDR3. CDR3: CASSNRGNTEAFF. Written as DNA, the CDR3 is TGTGCCAGTAGTAATAGGGGGAACACTGAAGCTTTCTTT. The V gene is TRBV19, the J gene TRBJ1-1; a weak D match, TRBD1 (5 bases). Deletions cut 4 bases from V and 1 base from J, with 7 bases between. CDR1 is LNHDA and CDR2 is SQIVND in the germline V gene (reference sequence). The CDR3 totals 13 residues. The full variable domain, its missing parts supplied by reference TRBV19 and TRBJ1-1, is DGGITQSPKYLFRKEGQNVTLSCEQNLNHDAMYWYRQDPGQGLRLIYYSQIVNDFQKGDIAEGYSVSREKKESFPLTVTSAQKNPTAFYLCASSNRGNTEAFFGQGTRLTVV.

The gene calls are TRBV28 and TRBJ1-2, with 8 bases identical to TRBD1. Germline V gene sequence: CDR1 MDHEN, CDR2 SYDVKM. The CDR3 loop spans 13 amino acids. Trimming at V came to 5 bases and at J to 6 bases, leaving 5 bases not matched to a gene. The CDR3 reads CASSTQGADGYTF. Written as DNA, the CDR3 is TGTGCCAGCAGTACCCAGGGGGCGGATGGCTACACCTTC.

The rearrangement uses TRBV4-2 and TRBJ2-5; 7 bases match TRBD1. The V and J ends lost 4 bases and 4 bases, in that order; junction bases with no gene match: 9. CDR1 is LGHNA, CDR2 YNFKEQ, per germline. The CDR3 contains 15 residues. The CDR3 reads CASSRQGGVVETQYF. Written as DNA, the CDR3 is TGTGCCAGCAGCCGACAGGGTGGAGTGGTAGAGACCCAGTACTTC.

This clone has a single count. The chain has TRBV4-1 and TRBJ2-7; 10 bases are shared with TRBD1. Unmatched junction bases numbered 3, after V lost 2 bases and J lost 2 bases. Germline CDR1 MGHRA, CDR2 YSYEKL. There are 15 residues in the CDR3. The CDR3 spells CASSQPGQGTYEQYF. Here the CDR3 DNA reads TGCGCCAGCAGCCAACCGGGACAGGGGACCTACGAGCAGTACTTC.

V and J are TRBV18 and TRBJ2-7, with a possible D match to TRBD2 (7 bases). V lost 0 bases to trimming and J lost 2 bases, with 20 bases between them. This CDR3 contains 18 residues. The germline V gene has CDR1 KGHSH and CDR2 LQKENI. The CDR3 is CASSPPRGGRTWTYEQYF. The CDR3 DNA reads TGTGCCAGCTCACCACCGAGGGGGGGGAGGACTTGGACCTACGAGCAGTACTTC.

V is TRBV19 and J is TRBJ1-5; D perhaps matches TRBD1 (6 bases). The CDR3 has 14 amino acids. Per the germline V gene, CDR1 is LNHDA and CDR2 is SQIVND (reference sequence). With 8 bases removed from V and 0 bases from J, the gap between germline ends came to 11 bases. CDR3 coding DNA: TGTGCCAGTGGGGGCCCATATAGCAATCAGCCCCAGCATTTT. As protein: CASGGPYSNQPQHF.

J is TRBJ1-2 and V is TRBV28, with 12 bases that match TRBD1. V dropped 2 bases and J dropped 2; count of bases not matched to a gene: 6. The CDR3 consists of 17 residues. Germline CDR1 MDHEN, CDR2 SYDVKM. The CDR3 DNA follows: TGTGCCAGCAGTTTACCGGGACAGGGGGCCTCGAACTATGGCTACACCTTC. Its protein product is CASSLPGQGASNYGYTF.